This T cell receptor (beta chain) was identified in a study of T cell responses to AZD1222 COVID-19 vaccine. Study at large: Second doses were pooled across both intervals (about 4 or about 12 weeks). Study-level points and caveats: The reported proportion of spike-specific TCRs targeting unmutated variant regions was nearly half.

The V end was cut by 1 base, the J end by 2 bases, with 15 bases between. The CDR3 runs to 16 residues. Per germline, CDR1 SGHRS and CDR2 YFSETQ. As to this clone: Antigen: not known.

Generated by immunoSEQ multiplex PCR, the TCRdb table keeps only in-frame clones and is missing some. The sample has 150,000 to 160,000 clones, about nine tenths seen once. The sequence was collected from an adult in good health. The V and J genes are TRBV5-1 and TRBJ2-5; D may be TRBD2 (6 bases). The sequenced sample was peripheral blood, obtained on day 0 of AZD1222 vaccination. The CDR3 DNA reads TGCGCCAGCAGCTTGTTTGACGGGGGAGGTCAAGAGACCCAGTACTTC. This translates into CASSLFDGGGQETQYF.